This T cell receptor (beta chain) came from a study of control samples from healthy donors and cancer patients. The data were produced by immunoSEQ multiplex PCR, yet TCRdb's version contains in-frame clones alone and is incomplete. The sample carries about 160,000 clones, around 90% recorded once. This clone was seen a handful of times. The germline V and J ends were trimmed by 2 bases and 1 base, with 8 bases remaining between them. The CDR3 is 14 amino acids. The germline V gene encodes CDR1 MGHDK and CDR2 SYGVNS. V and J are TRBV25-1 and TRBJ1-1, with unresolved D. The sequencing sample was made of blood. The origin of this receptor is a man aged 25-45 years in good health. CDR3 DNA: TGTGCCAGCAGTGAACGGACGGGGAACACTGAAGCTTTCTTT. Residues: CASSERTGNTEAFF. The entire variable domain, with the rest obtained from reference TRBV25-1 and TRBJ1-1, is as follows: EADIYQTPRYLVIGTGKKITLECSQTMGHDKMYWYQQDPGMELHLIHYSYGVNSTEKGDLSSESTVSRIRTEHFPLTLESARPSHTSQYLCASSERTGNTEAFFGQGTRLTVV.